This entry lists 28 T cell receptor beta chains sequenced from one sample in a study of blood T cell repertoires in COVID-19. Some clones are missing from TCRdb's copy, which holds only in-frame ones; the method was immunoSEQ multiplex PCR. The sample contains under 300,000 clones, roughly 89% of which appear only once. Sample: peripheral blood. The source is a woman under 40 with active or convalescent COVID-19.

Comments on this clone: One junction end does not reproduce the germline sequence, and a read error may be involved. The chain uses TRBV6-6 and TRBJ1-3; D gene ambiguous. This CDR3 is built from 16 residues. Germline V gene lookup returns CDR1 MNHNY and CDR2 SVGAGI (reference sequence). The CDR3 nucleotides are TGTGCCACCAGTCCCCCGGGCGGGATCTCTGGAAACACCATATATTTT. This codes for CATSPPGGISGNTIYF.

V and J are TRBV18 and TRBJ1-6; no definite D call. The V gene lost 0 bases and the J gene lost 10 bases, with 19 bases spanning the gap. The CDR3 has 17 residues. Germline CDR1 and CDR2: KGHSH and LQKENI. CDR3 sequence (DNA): TGTGCCAGCTCACCACCGCCCTCCGGGGAGGTAGGGTCACCCCTCCACTTT. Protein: CASSPPPSGEVGSPLHF. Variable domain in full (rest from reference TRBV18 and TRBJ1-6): NAGVMQNPRHLVRRRGQEARLRCSPMKGHSHVYWYRQLPEEGLKFMVYLQKENIIDESGMPKERFSAEFPKEGPSILRIQQVVRGDSAAYFCASSPPPSGEVGSPLHFGNGTRLTVT.

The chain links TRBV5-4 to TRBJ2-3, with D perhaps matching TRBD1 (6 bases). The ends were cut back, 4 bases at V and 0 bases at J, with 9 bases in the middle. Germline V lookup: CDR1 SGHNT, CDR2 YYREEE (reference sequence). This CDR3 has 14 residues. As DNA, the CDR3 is TGTGCCAGCAGCCTCGACAGGAGCACAGATACGCAGTATTTT. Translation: CASSLDRSTDTQYF.

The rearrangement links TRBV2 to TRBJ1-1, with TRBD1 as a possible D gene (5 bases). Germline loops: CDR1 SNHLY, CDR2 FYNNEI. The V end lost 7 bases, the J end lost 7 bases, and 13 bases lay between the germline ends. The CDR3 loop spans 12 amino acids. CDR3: CASTGAGSEAFF. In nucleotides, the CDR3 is TGTGCCAGCACCGGGGCGGGGAGTGAAGCTTTCTTT.

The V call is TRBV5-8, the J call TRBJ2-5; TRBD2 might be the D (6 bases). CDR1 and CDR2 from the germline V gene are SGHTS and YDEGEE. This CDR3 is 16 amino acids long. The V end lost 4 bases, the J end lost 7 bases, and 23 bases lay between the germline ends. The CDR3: CASSHGTQPGWATQYF. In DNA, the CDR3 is TGTGCCAGCAGCCACGGGACTCAACCAGGGTGGGCGACCCAGTACTTC.

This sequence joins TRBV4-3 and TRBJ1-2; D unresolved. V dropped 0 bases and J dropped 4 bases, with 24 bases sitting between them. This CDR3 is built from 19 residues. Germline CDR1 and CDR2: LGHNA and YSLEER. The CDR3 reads CASSQDYEGETPISYGYTF. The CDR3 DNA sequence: TGCGCCAGCAGCCAAGATTACGAGGGTGAGACCCCTATCTCCTATGGCTACACCTTC.

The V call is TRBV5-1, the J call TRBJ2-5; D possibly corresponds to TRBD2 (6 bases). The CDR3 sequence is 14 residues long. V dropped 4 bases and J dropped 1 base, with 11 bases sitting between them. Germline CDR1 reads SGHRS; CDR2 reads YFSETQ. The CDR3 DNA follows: TGCGCCAGCAGCCAAGGGACTTTCCAAGAGACCCAGTACTTC. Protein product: CASSQGTFQETQYF.

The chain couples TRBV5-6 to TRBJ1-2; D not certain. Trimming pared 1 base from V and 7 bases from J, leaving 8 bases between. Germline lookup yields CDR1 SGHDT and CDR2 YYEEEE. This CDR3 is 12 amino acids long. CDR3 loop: CASSLMGSGYTF. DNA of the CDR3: TGTGCCAGCAGCTTGATGGGCTCTGGCTACACCTTC.

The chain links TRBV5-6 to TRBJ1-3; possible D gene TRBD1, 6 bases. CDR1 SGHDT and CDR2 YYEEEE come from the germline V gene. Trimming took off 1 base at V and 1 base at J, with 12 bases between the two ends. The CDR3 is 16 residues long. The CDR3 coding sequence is TGTGCCAGCAGCTTGATCGCAGGGGCGTCTGGAAACACCATATATTTT. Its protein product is CASSLIAGASGNTIYF.

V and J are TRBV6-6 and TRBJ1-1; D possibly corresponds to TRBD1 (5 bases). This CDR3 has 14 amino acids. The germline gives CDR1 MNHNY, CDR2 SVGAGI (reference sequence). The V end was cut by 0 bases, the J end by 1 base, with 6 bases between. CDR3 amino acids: CASSYSQGNTEAFF. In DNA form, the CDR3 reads TGTGCCAGCAGTTACTCGCAGGGGAACACTGAAGCTTTCTTT.

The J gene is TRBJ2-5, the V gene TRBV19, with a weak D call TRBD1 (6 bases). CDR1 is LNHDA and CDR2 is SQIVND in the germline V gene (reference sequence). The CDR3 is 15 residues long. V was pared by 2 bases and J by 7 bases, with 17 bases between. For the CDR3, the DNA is TGTGCCAGTAGTATATCGGCAGGGGCTGCCGGGACCCAGTACTTC. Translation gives CASSISAGAAGTQYF.

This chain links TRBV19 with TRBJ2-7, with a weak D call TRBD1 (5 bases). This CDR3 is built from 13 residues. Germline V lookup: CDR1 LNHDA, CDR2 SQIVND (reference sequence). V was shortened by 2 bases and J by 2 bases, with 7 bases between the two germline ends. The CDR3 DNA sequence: TGTGCCAGTAGTATAACAGGAACCTACGAGCAGTACTTC. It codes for CASSITGTYEQYF.

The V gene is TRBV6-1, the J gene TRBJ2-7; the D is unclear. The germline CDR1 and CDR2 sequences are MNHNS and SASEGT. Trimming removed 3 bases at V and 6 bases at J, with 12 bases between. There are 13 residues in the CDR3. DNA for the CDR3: TGTGCCAGCAGTGAGACTCCCGCCTCCGAGCAGTACTTC. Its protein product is CASSETPASEQYF.

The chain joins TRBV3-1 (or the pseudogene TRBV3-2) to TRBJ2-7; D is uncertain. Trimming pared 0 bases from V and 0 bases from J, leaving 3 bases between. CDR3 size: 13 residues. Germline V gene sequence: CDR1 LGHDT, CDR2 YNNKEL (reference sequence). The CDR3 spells CASSQDRSYEQYF. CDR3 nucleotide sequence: TGTGCCAGCAGCCAAGACCGCTCCTACGAGCAGTACTTC.

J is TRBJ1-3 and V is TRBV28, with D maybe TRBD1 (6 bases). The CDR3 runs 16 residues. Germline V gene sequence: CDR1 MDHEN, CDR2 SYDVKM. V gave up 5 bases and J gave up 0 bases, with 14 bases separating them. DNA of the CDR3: TGTGCCAGCAGTCTCCCGGGACACCGCTCTGGAAACACCATATATTTT. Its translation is CASSLPGHRSGNTIYF.

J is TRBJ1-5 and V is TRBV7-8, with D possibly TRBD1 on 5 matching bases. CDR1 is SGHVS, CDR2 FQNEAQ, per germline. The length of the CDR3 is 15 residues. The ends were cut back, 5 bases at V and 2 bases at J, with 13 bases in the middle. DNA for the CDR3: TGTGCCAGCAGCCTCTCGGGGGGGGGCAATCAGCCCCAGCATTTT. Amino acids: CASSLSGGGNQPQHF.

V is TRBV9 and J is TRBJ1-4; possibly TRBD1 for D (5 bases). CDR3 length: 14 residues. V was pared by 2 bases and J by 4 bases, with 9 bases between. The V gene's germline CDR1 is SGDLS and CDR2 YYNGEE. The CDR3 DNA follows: TGTGCCAGCAGCGTTGGGGCAAGTAATGAAAAACTGTTTTTT. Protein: CASSVGASNEKLFF.

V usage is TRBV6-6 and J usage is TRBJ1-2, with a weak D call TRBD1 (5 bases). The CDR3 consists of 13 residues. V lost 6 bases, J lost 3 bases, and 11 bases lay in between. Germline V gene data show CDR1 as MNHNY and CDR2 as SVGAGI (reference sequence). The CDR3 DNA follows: TGTGCCAGCAGCTCCGACAGTTACTATGGCTACACCTTC. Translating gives CASSSDSYYGYTF.

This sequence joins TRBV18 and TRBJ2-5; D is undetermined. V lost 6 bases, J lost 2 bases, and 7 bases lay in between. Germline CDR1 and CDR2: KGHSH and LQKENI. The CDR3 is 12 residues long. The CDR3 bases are TGTGCCAGCTCCTACGTTCAAGAGACCCAGTACTTC. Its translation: CASSYVQETQYF.

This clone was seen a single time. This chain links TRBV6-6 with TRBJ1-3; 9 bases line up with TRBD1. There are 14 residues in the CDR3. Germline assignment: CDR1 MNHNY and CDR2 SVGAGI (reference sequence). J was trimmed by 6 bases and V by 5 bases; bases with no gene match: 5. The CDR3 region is CASSRTGAENTIYF. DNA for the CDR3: TGTGCCAGCAGTCGGACAGGGGCGGAAAACACCATATATTTT.

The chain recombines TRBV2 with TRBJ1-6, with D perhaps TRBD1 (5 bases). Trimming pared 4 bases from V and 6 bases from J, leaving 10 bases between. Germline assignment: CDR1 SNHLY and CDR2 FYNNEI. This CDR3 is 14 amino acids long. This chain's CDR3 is CASSGDSFNSPLHF. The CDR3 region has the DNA TGTGCCAGCAGTGGAGACAGTTTTAATTCACCCCTCCACTTT.

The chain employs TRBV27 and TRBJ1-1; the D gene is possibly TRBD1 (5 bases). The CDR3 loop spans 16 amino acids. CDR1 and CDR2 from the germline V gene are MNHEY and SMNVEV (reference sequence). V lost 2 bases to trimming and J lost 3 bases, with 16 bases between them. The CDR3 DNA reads TGTGCCAGCAGTTTAAAGTGGGGGGGATCCCACACTGAAGCTTTCTTT. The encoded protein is CASSLKWGGSHTEAFF.

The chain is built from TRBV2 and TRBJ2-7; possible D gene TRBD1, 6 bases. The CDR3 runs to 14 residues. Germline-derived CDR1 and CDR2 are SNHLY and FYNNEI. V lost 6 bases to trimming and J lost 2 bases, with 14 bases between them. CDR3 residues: CASRVQGTTYEQYF. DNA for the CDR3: TGTGCCAGCAGGGTTCAGGGGACAACCTACGAGCAGTACTTC.

In DNA form, the CDR3 reads TGTGCCACCCTCGACAGGGGGGATGAGCAGTTCTTC. The encoded protein is CATLDRGDEQFF. The chain carries TRBV27 and TRBJ2-1, with 9 bases identical to TRBD1. Germline V CDR1 and CDR2: MNHEY, SMNVEV (reference sequence). Trimming removed 10 bases from V and 8 bases from J; junction bases left unmatched: 6. The CDR3 covers 12 residues.

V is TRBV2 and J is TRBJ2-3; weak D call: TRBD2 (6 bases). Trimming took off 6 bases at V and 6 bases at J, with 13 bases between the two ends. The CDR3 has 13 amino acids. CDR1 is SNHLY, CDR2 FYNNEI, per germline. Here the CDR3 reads CASREFRGDTQYF. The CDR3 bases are TGTGCCAGCAGGGAATTTCGGGGGGATACGCAGTATTTT.

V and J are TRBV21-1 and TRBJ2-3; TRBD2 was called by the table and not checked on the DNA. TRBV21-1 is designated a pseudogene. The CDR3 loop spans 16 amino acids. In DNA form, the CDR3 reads TGTGCCAGCAGCAAATGGGAGGGGTCTGGTGTGGATACGCAGTATTTT. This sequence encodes CASSKWEGSGVDTQYF.

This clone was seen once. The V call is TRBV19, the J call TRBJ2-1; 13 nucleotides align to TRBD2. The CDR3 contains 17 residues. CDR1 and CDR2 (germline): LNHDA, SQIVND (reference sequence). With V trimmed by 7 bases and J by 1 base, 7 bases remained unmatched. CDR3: CASTSRGLAGSYNEQFF. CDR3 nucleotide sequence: TGTGCCAGTACCTCCCGGGGACTAGCGGGGTCCTACAATGAGCAGTTCTTC.

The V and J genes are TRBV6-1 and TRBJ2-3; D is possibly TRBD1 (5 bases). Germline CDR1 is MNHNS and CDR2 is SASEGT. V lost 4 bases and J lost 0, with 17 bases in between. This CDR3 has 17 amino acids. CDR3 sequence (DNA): TGTGCCAGCAGTGGTGGGGCTATCAGGTTTAGCACAGATACGCAGTATTTT. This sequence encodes CASSGGAIRFSTDTQYF.